This T cell receptor beta chain emerged from a study of CD8+ T cells in alopecia areata. Investigators isolated RNA and reverse transcribed it into cDNA to act as the sequencing template. The table came from immunoSEQ multiplex PCR; TCRdb's copy has only in-frame clones and leaves some out. The sample includes 130,000 or so clones, 61% of them seen just once. Study-level findings and limits: Normal scalp showed lower clonality than lesional scalp, especially alopecia totalis/universalis.

Treatment given: oral pan-JAK inhibitor, 5-10 mg twice daily. The CDR3 consists of 15 residues. Germline CDR1 and CDR2: SGDLS and YYNGEE. V was clipped by 4 bases and J by 7 bases, with 18 bases between them. A single count supports this clone. Its antigen is unidentified. The chain is built from TRBV9 and TRBJ2-1; D may correspond to TRBD1 or TRBD2 (5 bases each). The sequence was obtained from a human donor with alopecia areata. This material consisted of CD4+ T cells sorted from blood, taken at week 4, from a patient treated with tofacitinib. CDR3 sequence (DNA): TGTGCCAGCAGCTCCCAGTCCGGGACGAGGAATGAGCAGTTCTTC. Encoded protein: CASSSQSGTRNEQFF.